The source of this TCR beta chain is a study of cytomegalovirus exposure and HLA in healthy donors. Findings of the study overall: As was reported, the HLA-A and HLA-B alleles of most subjects were accurately predicted from TCR beta sequences.

Use of 60 Vbeta and 13 Jbeta primers characterized the PCR. Only in-frame clones appear in the TCRdb table, and some are missing; sequencing was by immunoSEQ multiplex PCR. The table includes roughly 250,000 clones, roughly 70% detected once. J gave up 5 bases and V 4 bases, and 4 bases lay outside the gene matches. Germline loops: CDR1 GTSNPN, CDR2 SVGIG (reference sequence). This CDR3 has 13 amino acids. As regards this clone: No antigen is known for it.

The chain couples TRBV30 to TRBJ1-5; 8 nucleotides line up with TRBD1. Sequenced: PBMCs. The origin of this receptor is a female donor in good health and CMV-seronegative. The CDR3 coding sequence is TGTGCCTGGACAGGGGGCGCCCATCAGCCCCAGCATTTT. Its translation is CAWTGGAHQPQHF.